Listed below are T cell receptor beta chains from one sample, sequenced in a study of shared clonotypes between healthy human individuals. Here immunoSEQ multiplex PCR was the method, and the copy in TCRdb shows in-frame clones only, minus some. The sample records around 2.1 million clones, just over 90% being singletons. Sequences were obtained from naive CD8+ T cells from PBMCs. Receptors were obtained from a man aged 18 to 35 in good health. Some clones in this sample may be carry-over from other donors' samples. CDR3s include the opening cysteine and the closing phenylalanine or tryptophan. Fields, in order: V gene, J gene, clone size, D gene, CDR3 DNA, CDR3 protein. D genes are given only for firm matches. Size values are once, few and many counts, or a class for expanded clones, and some rows have none.

TRBV9	TRBJ1-1	NA	NA	TGTGCCAGCAGCGTAGAAGGTCATTTCCCGAACACTGAAGCTTTCTTT	CASSVEGHFPNTEAFF
TRBV25-1	TRBJ2-7	NA	NA	TGTGCCAGCAGTGAAGCCTACGAGCAGTACTTC	CASSEAYEQYF
TRBV28	TRBJ1-5	NA	TRBD1	TGTGCCAGCAGTCCCACAGGGGGGAGCAATCAGCCCCAGCATTTT	CASSPTGGSNQPQHF
TRBV7-9	TRBJ2-1	NA	TRBD2	TGTGCCAGCACCGAGGGACTAGCGGGCTCCGCTTCCTACAATGAGCAGTTCTTC	CASTEGLAGSASYNEQFF
TRBV11-2	TRBJ2-7	NA	NA	TGTGCCAGCAGCTTAAACTGGTCCTACGAGCAGTACTTC	CASSLNWSYEQYF
TRBV27	TRBJ1-5	NA	TRBD1	TGTGCCAGCAGCGCGTATGGGACAGGGCGCGGGGGTCAGCCCCAGCATTTT	CASSAYGTGRGGQPQHF
TRBV9	TRBJ1-1	NA	TRBD1	TGTGCCAGCAGCGTAGGGAACAGGGGCGCGGGCACTGAAGCTTTCTTT	CASSVGNRGAGTEAFF
TRBV7-3	TRBJ2-1	NA	NA	TGTGCCAGCAGCAAGGACGGCAGCTCCTACAATGAGCAGTTCTTC	CASSKDGSSYNEQFF
TRBV7-3	TRBJ1-1	few	NA	TGTGCCAGCAGCTTGGGGGTCAGGGTGGACACTGAAGCTTTCTTT	CASSLGVRVDTEAFF
TRBV14	TRBJ2-7	NA	TRBD2	TGTGCCAGCAGCCAAGCAGCGGGAGGGATCGAGCAGTACTTC	CASSQAAGGIEQYF
TRBV4-1	TRBJ2-1	NA	NA	TGCGCCAGCAGCCAACTGGACCCCCACAATGAGCAGTTCTTC	CASSQLDPHNEQFF
TRBV11-2	TRBJ2-3	NA	NA	TGTGCCAGCAGCTACACAGGGGCTCCGGTCGGGACTAACCTCAATACGCAGTATTTT	CASSYTGAPVGTNLNTQYF
TRBV29-1	TRBJ2-1	NA	TRBD2	TGCAGCTCCCGACTAGCGGGAGTTAATGAGCAGTTCTTC	CSSRLAGVNEQFF
TRBV28	TRBJ2-1	NA	NA	TGTGCCAGCAGTCCGAATACCGGGAGCTCCTACAATGAGCAGTTCTTC	CASSPNTGSSYNEQFF
TRBV2	TRBJ2-7	NA	TRBD1	TGTGCCAGCAGTGAATTTGGGGACAGGGGACACGAGCAGTACTTC	CASSEFGDRGHEQYF
TRBV19	TRBJ2-1	once	TRBD2	TGTGCCAGTAGTATGCGGGAGGGAACCCACAATGAGCAGTTCTTC	CASSMREGTHNEQFF
TRBV7-8	TRBJ2-1	NA	NA	TGTGCCAGCAGCAACCGGGACGGACCCCAGGAGAATGAGCAGTTCTTC	CASSNRDGPQENEQFF
TRBV28	TRBJ2-1	NA	NA	TGTGCCAGCAGTTTATACGCTGTCTCCCTTTACAATGAGCAGTTCTTC	CASSLYAVSLYNEQFF
TRBV19	TRBJ2-1	NA	NA	TGTGCCAGTAGTATAGGGGGTACGTCCTACAATGAGCAGTTCTTC	CASSIGGTSYNEQFF
TRBV15	TRBJ2-1	NA	TRBD1	TGTGCCACCAGCAGCTTGGACAGGATCGATGAGCAGTTCTTC	CATSSLDRIDEQFF
TRBV4-3	TRBJ2-1	NA	NA	TGCGCCAGCAGCCAATTTGGCAATGAGCAGTTCTTC	CASSQFGNEQFF
TRBV6-5	TRBJ2-1	NA	NA	TGTGCCAGCAGTTACAGCTACAGGGAGGACAATGAGCAGTTCTTC	CASSYSYREDNEQFF
TRBV19	TRBJ1-1	NA	NA	TGTGCCAGTAGTCCTTCCTTGAACACTGAAGCTTTCTTT	CASSPSLNTEAFF
TRBV7-9	TRBJ2-2	NA	NA	TGTGCCAACTTCCACAGGGACGGAGTCACCGGGGAGCTGTTTTTT	CANFHRDGVTGELFF
TRBV28	TRBJ2-4	once	NA	TGTGCCAGCAGTTTAGGGACTTCCACGGCGGTAGCCAAAAACATTCAGTACTTC	CASSLGTSTAVAKNIQYF
TRBV27	TRBJ2-2	NA	NA	TGTGCCACCGCGACTTACGACTTTGCGGGGAGCGGGGAGCTGTTTTTT	CATATYDFAGSGELFF
TRBV11-2	TRBJ1-5	NA	NA	TGTGCCAGCAGGATGAATCAGCCCCAGCATTTT	CASRMNQPQHF
TRBV7-2	TRBJ2-7	once	NA	TGTGCCAGCAGCTTAAGGGGCCTGGGGGGACGCCTTAACTACGAGCAGTACTTC	CASSLRGLGGRLNYEQYF
TRBV10-3	TRBJ1-2	NA	TRBD1	TGTGCCATCAGTGATGCTGGGACAGGAGGGCTCTATGGCTACACCTTC	CAISDAGTGGLYGYTF
TRBV5-4	TRBJ1-1	NA	TRBD1	TGTGCCAGCAGGAATGAGCCGGGACAGCTTAGTGAAGCTTTCTTT	CASRNEPGQLSEAFF
TRBV9	TRBJ2-2	NA	TRBD2	TGTGCCAGCAGCGTAGATGCAGGGAGGGACACCGGGGAGCTGTTTTTT	CASSVDAGRDTGELFF
TRBV28	TRBJ2-7	NA	TRBD2	TGTGCCAGCAGTTTGTTCCTAGCGGGAGGAGAGGTACCCTACGAGCAGTACTTC	CASSLFLAGGEVPYEQYF
TRBV7-3	TRBJ1-5	NA	TRBD1	TGTGCCAGCAGCTTAGGGCAGGGGGACGGTGGTTATCAGCCCCAGCATTTT	CASSLGQGDGGYQPQHF
TRBV27	TRBJ2-1	NA	TRBD2	TGTGCCAGCAGTCTAGCGGCAACCTACAATGAGCAGTTCTTC	CASSLAATYNEQFF
TRBV27	TRBJ2-3	once	TRBD2	TGTGCCAGCATGGTTAGCGGGAGTACAGATACGCAGTATTTT	CASMVSGSTDTQYF
TRBV7-8	TRBJ2-7	once	NA	TGTGCCAGCAGCTTCCGACATTCTAGCTCCTACGAGCAGTACTTC	CASSFRHSSSYEQYF
TRBV29-1	TRBJ1-1	few	NA	TGCAGCGTGGTGGGACCGTTGAACACTGAAGCTTTCTTT	CSVVGPLNTEAFF
TRBV11-2	TRBJ2-6	NA	NA	TGTGCCAGCAGCCCGGAGGCTGGCCTTTCCTCTGGGGCCAACGTCCTGACTTTC	CASSPEAGLSSGANVLTF
TRBV7-9	TRBJ2-1	NA	NA	TGTGCCAGCAGCTCCCCCAACAGCGGGTGGAATGAGCAGTTCTTC	CASSSPNSGWNEQFF
TRBV7-2	TRBJ2-1	NA	NA	TGTGCGACATCCTCCTACAATGAGCAGTTCTTC	CATSSYNEQFF